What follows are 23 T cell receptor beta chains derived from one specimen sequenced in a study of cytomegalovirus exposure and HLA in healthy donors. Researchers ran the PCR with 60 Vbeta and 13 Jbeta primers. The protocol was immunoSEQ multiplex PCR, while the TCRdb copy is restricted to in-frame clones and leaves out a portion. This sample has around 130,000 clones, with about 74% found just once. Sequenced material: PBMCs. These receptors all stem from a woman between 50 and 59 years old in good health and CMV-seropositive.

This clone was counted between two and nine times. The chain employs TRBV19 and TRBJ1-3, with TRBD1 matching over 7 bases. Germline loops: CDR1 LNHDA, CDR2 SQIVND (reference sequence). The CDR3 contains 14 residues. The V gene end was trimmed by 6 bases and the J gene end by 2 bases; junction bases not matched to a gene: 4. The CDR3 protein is CASSSDRTGNTIYF. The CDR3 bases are TGTGCCAGTAGCTCGGACAGGACTGGAAACACCATATATTTT.

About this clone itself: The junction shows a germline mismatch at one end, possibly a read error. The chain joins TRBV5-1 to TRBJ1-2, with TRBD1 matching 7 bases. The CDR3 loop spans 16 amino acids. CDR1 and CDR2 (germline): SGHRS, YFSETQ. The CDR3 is CASSSYGQDLNYGYPF. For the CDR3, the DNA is TGCGCCAGCAGCTCCTATGGACAGGACCTAAACTATGGCTACCCCTTC.

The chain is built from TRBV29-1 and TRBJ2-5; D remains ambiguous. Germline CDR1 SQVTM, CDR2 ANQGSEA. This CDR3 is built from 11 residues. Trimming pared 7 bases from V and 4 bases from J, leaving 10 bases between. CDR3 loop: CSALDPETQYF. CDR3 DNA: TGCAGCGCCCTAGATCCAGAGACCCAGTACTTC.

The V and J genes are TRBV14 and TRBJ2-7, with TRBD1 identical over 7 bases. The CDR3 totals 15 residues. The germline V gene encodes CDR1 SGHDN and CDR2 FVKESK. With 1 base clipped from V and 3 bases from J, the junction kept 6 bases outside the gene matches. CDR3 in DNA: TGTGCCAGCAGCCAAGTTCGGACAGGTAACTACGAGCAGTACTTC. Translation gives CASSQVRTGNYEQYF.

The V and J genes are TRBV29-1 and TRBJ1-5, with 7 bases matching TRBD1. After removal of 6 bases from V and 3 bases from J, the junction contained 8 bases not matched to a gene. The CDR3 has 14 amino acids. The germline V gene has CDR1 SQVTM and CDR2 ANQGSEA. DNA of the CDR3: TGCAGCGTCGCGACAGGGATCCCCAATCAGCCCCAGCATTTT. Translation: CSVATGIPNQPQHF.

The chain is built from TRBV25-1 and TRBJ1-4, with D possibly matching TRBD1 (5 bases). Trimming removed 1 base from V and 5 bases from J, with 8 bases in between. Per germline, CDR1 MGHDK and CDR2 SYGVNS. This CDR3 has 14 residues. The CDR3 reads CASSESRQNEKLFF. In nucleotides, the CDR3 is TGTGCCAGCAGTGAATCTAGACAGAATGAAAAACTGTTTTTT.

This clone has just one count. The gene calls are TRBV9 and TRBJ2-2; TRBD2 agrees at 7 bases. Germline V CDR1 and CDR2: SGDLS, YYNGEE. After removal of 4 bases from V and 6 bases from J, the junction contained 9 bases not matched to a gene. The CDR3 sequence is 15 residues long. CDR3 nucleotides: TGTGCCAGCAGCCCGCTAGCGGCCACCTCCGGGGAGCTGTTTTTT. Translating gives CASSPLAATSGELFF.

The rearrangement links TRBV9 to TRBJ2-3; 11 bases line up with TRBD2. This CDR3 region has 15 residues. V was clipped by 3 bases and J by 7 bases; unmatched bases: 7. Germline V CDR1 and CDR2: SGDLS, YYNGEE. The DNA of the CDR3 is TGTGCCAGCAGCGGCCTTAGCGGGGGGGCGAATACGCAGTATTTT. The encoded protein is CASSGLSGGANTQYF.

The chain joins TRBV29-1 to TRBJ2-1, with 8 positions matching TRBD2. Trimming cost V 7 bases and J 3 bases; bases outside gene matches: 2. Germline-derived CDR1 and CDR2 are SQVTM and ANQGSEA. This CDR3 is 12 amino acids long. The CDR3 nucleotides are TGCAGCGCGGGAGGGGTCTACAATGAGCAGTTCTTC. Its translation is CSAGGVYNEQFF.

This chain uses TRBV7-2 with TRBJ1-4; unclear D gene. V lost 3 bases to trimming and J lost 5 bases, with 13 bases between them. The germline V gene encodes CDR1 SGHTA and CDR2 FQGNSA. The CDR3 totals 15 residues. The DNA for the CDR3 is TGTGCCAGCAGCTTCATGGGAGGCGAAAATGAAAAACTGTTTTTT. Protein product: CASSFMGGENEKLFF. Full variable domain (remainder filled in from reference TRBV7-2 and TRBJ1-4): GAGVSQSPSNKVTEKGKDVELRCDPISGHTALYWYRQSLGQGLEFLIYFQGNSAPDKSGLPSDRFSAERTGGSVSTLTIQRTQQEDSAVYLCASSFMGGENEKLFFGSGTQLSVL.

CDR3: CASSSRDRGDSPLHF. The CDR3 nucleotides read TGTGCCAGCAGTAGCCGGGACAGGGGAGATTCACCCCTCCACTTT. The chain couples TRBV2 to TRBJ1-6, with 10 bases lining up with TRBD1. V gave up 5 bases and J gave up 8 bases; unmatched junction bases: 6. The CDR3 totals 15 residues. Germline CDR1 SNHLY, CDR2 FYNNEI.

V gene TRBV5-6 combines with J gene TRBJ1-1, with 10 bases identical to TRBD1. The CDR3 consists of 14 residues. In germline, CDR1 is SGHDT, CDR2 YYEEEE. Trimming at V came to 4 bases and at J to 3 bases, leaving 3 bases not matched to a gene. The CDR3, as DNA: TGTGCCAGCAGCCCCGGGACAGGGGACACTGAAGCTTTCTTT. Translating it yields CASSPGTGDTEAFF.

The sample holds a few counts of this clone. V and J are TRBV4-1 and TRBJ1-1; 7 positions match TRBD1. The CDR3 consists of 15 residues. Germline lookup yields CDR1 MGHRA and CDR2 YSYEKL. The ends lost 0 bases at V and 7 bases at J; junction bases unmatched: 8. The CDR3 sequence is CASSQESSGGGEAFF. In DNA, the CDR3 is TGCGCCAGCAGCCAAGAGTCCTCAGGGGGTGGTGAAGCTTTCTTT.

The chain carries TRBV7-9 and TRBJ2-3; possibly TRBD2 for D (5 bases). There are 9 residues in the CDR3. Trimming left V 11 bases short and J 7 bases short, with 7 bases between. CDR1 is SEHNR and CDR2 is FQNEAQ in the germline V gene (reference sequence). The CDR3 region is CASGNTQYF. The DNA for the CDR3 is TGTGCCTCCGGGAATACGCAGTATTTT.

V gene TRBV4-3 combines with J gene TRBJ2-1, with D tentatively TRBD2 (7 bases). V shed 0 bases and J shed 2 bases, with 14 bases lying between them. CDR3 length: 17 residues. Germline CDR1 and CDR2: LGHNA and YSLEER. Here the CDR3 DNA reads TGCGCCAGCAGCCAAGACTACGGGGGGCCCCCCTACAATGAGCAGTTCTTC. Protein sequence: CASSQDYGGPPYNEQFF.

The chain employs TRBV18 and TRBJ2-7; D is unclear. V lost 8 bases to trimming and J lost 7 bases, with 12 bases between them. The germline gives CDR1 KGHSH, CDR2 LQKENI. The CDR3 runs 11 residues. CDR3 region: CASRSSWEQYF. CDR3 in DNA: TGTGCCAGCCGATCTAGTTGGGAGCAGTACTTC.

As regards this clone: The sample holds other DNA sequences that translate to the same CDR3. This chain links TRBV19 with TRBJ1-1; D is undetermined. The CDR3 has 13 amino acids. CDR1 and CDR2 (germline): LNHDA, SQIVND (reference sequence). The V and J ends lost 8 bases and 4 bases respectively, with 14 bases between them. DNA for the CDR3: TGTGCCAGTGGGTACAGCCGGGGCACTGAAGCTTTCTTT. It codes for CASGYSRGTEAFF.

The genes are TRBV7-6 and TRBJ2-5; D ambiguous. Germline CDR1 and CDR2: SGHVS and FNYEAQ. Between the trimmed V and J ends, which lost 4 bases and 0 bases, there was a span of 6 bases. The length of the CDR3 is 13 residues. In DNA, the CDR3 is TGTGCCAGCAGCTCGGTGTACCAAGAGACCCAGTACTTC. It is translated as CASSSVYQETQYF.

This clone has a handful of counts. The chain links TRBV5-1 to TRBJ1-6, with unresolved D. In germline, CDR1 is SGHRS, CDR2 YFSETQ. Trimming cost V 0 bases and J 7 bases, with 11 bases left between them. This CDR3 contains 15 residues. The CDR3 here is CASSLDRPENSPLHF. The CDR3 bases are TGCGCCAGCAGCTTGGACAGACCCGAGAATTCACCCCTCCACTTT. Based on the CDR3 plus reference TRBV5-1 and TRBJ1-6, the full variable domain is KAGVTQTPRYLIKTRGQQVTLSCSPISGHRSVSWYQQTPGQGLQFLFEYFSETQRNKGNFPGRFSGRQFSNSRSEMNVSTLELGDSALYLCASSLDRPENSPLHFGNGTRLTVT.

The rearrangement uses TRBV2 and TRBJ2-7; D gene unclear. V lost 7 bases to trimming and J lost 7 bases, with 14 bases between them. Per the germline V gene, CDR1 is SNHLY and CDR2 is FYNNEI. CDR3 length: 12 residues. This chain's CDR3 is CASNRRPPEQYF. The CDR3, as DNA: TGTGCCAGCAATAGGCGGCCTCCTGAGCAGTACTTC.

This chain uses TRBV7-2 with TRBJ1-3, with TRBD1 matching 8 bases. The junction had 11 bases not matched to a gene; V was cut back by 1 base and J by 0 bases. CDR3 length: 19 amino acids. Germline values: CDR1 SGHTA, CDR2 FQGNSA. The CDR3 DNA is TGTGCCAGCAGCTTAGGTCAAGGACAGGGCCTTAGCTCTGGAAACACCATATATTTT. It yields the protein CASSLGQGQGLSSGNTIYF.

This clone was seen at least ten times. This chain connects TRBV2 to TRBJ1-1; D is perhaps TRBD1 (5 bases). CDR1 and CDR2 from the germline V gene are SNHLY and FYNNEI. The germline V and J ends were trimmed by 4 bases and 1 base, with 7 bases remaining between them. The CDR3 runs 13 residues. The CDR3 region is CASSVGENTEAFF. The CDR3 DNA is TGTGCCAGCAGTGTAGGGGAGAACACTGAAGCTTTCTTT.

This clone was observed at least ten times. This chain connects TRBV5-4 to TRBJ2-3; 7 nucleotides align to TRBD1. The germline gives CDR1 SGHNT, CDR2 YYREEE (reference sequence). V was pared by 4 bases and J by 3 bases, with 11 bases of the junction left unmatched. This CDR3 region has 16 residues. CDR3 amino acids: CASSRRQGLGTDTQYF. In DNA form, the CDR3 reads TGTGCCAGCAGCAGGAGACAGGGCCTTGGAACAGATACGCAGTATTTT.